This T cell receptor beta chain was observed in a study of T cell responses to AZD1222 COVID-19 vaccine (dated by TCRdb to about 2021). Study-level background: A total of just over 230 trial participants underwent TCR sequencing, of whom roughly 210 had received two doses of AZD1222 and about 25 had received two doses of the MenACWY control vaccine. Trial participants were enrolled by age into subgroups of 18-55, 56-69 and 70-plus years, and 148, 28 and 57 TCR-sequenced participants, respectively, were included in these subgroups.

Reading the label with the study, this specimen's time point is: about 28 days (+/-7) after the second vaccine dose. AZD1222 recipients whose second dose came at about 4 weeks and those whose second dose came at about 12 weeks were combined into one group, since spike-specific TCR depth and breadth did not differ between the two schedules. Samples from vaccinated people were obtained from the UK trials COV001 and COV002, which included a single-blind randomized controlled phase 2/3 trial of AZD1222 (ChAdOx1 nCoV-19) in healthy adults. Trial participant PBMC samples were collected at day 0 and day 28 after the second dose for TCRbeta chain sequencing. Reading from cysteine to phenylalanine, the CDR3 counts 11 amino acids. The CDR3 DNA has 33 bases and is translated from base 1. The CDR1 and CDR2 encoded by the germline V gene are ENHRY and SYGVKD. The CDR3 regions of human TCRbeta chains were analyzed by immunosequencing. Processing in the source paper ran as follows. TCRs in the repertoires were matched against a reference library of SARS-CoV-2-specific TCRs that had been generated with the MIRA antigen-specificity platform. Breadth was defined as the fraction of unique TCRs that were SARS-CoV-2-associated. Depth was defined as the fraction of total T cells that were SARS-CoV-2-associated. Each spike-specific TCR was assigned to its reactive spike region and to a CD4 or CD8 class using the MIRA data. Log10-transformed breadth and depth values were compared by one-way ANOVA with Sidak's multiple comparisons tests. The table comes from immuneACCESS by way of TCRdb, which keeps in-frame sequences with V and J called. Part of the clones is missing from these tables; in studies checked, under half for an unresolved V gene and the rest for unknown reasons. That table gives V, J and clone size, and the DNA gave D and trimming. This sample has approximately 100,000 clones in its table, and more than 70% of those were observed once. Of the sample, about 4.6% falls within the top ten clones.

For this clone: The specificity of this receptor is unknown. Its ends do not fully match the called genes, so a read error is possible.

Results and caveats for the whole study, not just this receptor: After two AZD1222 doses, spike-specific TCR breadth and depth were significantly higher than at day 0 and than in MenACWY recipients. Conclusions about previously exposed vaccinees were limited because only six AZD1222 recipients were SARS-CoV-2 seropositive at baseline. The 56-69-year group was small, and its depth increase did not reach significance, likely because of low power. CD4 TCRs associated with the vaccine covered the entire spike protein, and the dominant responses were in regions 160-218 and 743-854. Epitopes outside the regions mutated in the B.1.351 and B.1.1.7 variants were reportedly recognized by nearly half of the unique spike-specific TCRs. Because no samples from the day 14 peak response were available, repertoires could be characterized only after the peak T cell response. Most participants were white British and females outnumbered males, and the authors suggested that clonal diversity may have been underestimated.

The source of this sequence is an adult who received the AZD1222 COVID-19 vaccine. The sequences come from peripheral blood, collected 28 days after the second AZD1222 dose. Recombination connected TRBV10-3 to TRBJ1-6; a weak D assignment points to TRBD1 (5 bases agree). The CDR3 has the sequence CAISVGDGLKF. The bases read TGTGCCATCAGTGTTGGGGACGGCCTGAAATTT.